This TCR beta chain was identified in a study of OX40 agonist ivuxolimab in advanced cancers. Clones were read by immunoSEQ multiplex PCR, and TCRdb kept only the in-frame ones, dropping some. The sample contains around 56,000 clones, over 80% of which appear only once. The CDR3 length is 13 residues. V was pared by 11 bases and J by 4 bases, with 6 bases of the junction left unmatched. In germline, CDR1 is ENHRY, CDR2 SYGVKD. The rearrangement uses TRBV10-3 and TRBJ2-7, with 12 bases matching TRBD2. The input for sequencing was CD4+ or CD8+ T cells sorted from blood, taken in a trial of the OX40 agonist ivuxolimab. The sequence was obtained from an adult with an advanced solid tumor such as melanoma, head and neck, liver or kidney cancer. The CDR3 is CAAQTSGSYEQYF. CDR3 coding DNA: TGTGCCGCCCAGACTAGCGGGAGTTACGAGCAGTACTTC.